A single T cell receptor beta chain is shown here with its context. Its antigen is unknown. This entry comes from a study of T cells in Graves' hyperthyroidism and ophthalmopathy. The CDR3 regions of TCR beta were amplified from RNA transcripts. Carried out on the TCR CDR3, a first-round RT-PCR used the HTBI primer set. TCRdb ran MiXCR on the multiplex PCR reads and lists one entry per CDR3 protein. The table includes 650,000 to 750,000 distinct CDR3 sequences, approximately 14% detected once. Points from the study as a whole: Most thyroid-expanded clonotypes above 0.001 were also found in blood. Ophthalmopathy was told apart from stable hyperthyroidism by a 13 V-J model.

The CDR3 is 13 amino acids. Trimming took off 2 bases at V and 3 bases at J, with 7 bases between the two ends. Germline V gives CDR1 MDHEN, CDR2 SYDVKM. Exclusion of a patient resulted from uncontrolled infection, other autoimmune disease, pregnancy or lactation. The chain is built from TRBV28 and TRBJ1-1; D ambiguous. Sequencing was performed on blood. This TCR derives from a woman in her late teens or twenties with Graves' hyperthyroidism. The CDR3 bases are TGTGCCAGCAGTTTAGTTCCTTACACTGAAGCTTTCTTT. It encodes CASSLVPYTEAFF.